These T cell receptor beta chains were read from a single sample in a study of Graves' ophthalmopathy and Graves' hyperthyroidism. TCRdb re-derived calls from the multiplex PCR reads in MiXCR, one entry per CDR3 protein. The sample shows around 1,200,000 distinct CDR3 sequences, 36% of them seen only once. Sequenced input: peripheral blood or thyroid tissue (not recorded which). Every receptor here comes from an adult man with Graves' hyperthyroidism. Both conserved end residues are part of each CDR3. D genes are given only for firm matches. Clone size appears in some rows only: once, few, many, or a class for an expanded clone.

many,15,TRBJ2-7,TRBV29-1,.,CSVEGRGIDSYEQYF,TGCAGCGTTGAAGGTAGGGGGATTGACTCCTACGAGCAGTACTTC
.,15,TRBJ1-2,TRBV10-2,TRBD1,CASSEGSGTGSGYTF,TGCGCCAGCAGTGAAGGTTCCGGGACAGGGAGCGGCTACACCTTC
.,16,TRBJ1-5,TRBV4-1,TRBD1,CASSHPGGGRNQPQHF,TGCGCCAGCAGCCACCCAGGGGGAGGACGGAATCAGCCCCAGCATTTT
.,16,TRBJ1-6,TRBV12-3/TRBV12-4,.,CASSLAGNSYNSPLHF,TGTGCCAGCAGTTTAGCTGGCAACTCCTATAATTCACCCCTCCACTTT
.,12,TRBJ1-2,TRBV10-3,.,CAISESDYGYTF,TGTGCCATCAGTGAGTCTGACTATGGCTACACCTTC
.,15,TRBJ2-2,TRBV7-2,TRBD1,CASSLRQGGIGELFF,TGTGCCAGCAGCTTAAGACAGGGTGGGATCGGGGAGCTGTTTTTT
few,13,TRBJ1-2,TRBV6-2/TRBV6-3,.,CASLETDFGGYTF,TGTGCCAGCTTAGAGACGGATTTCGGTGGCTACACCTTC
once,13,TRBJ1-1,TRBV10-3,.,CAISESEGTEAFF,TGTGCCATCAGTGAGTCGGAAGGGACTGAAGCTTTCTTT
.,15,TRBJ1-6,TRBV20-1,TRBD1,CSAPVGQGWNSPLHF,TGCAGTGCCCCGGTGGGACAGGGTTGGAATTCACCCCTCCACTTT
many,13,TRBJ2-5,TRBV6-6,.,CASTRAYQETQYF,TGTGCCAGCACCAGAGCGTACCAAGAGACCCAGTACTTC
.,14,TRBJ1-1,TRBV7-9,TRBD1,CASSQRDRGAEAFF,TGTGCCAGCAGCCAGAGGGACAGGGGGGCTGAAGCTTTCTTT
.,16,TRBJ1-6,TRBV10-3,TRBD1,CAISESGTGWNSPLHF,TGTGCCATCAGTGAGTCTGGGACAGGGTGGAATTCACCCCTCCACTTT
.,16,TRBJ1-4,TRBV20-1,TRBD1,CSARDPGQGAREKLFF,TGCAGTGCTAGAGATCCGGGCCAGGGGGCCCGTGAAAAACTGTTTTTT
.,15,TRBJ2-7,TRBV5-1,.,CASSSDSLTYIEQYF,TGCGCCAGCAGCTCGGACAGCTTGACATACATCGAGCAGTACTTC
many,13,TRBJ2-7,TRBV7-2,.,CASSLSATYEQYF,TGTGCCAGCAGCTTATCTGCAACCTACGAGCAGTACTTC
.,11,TRBJ2-5,TRBV25-1,TRBD2,CASSESGEGVF,TGTGCCAGCAGTGAAAGCGGGGAAGGAGTCTTC
few,15,TRBJ2-2,TRBV11-2,.,CASSLVRVNTGELFF,TGTGCCAGCAGCTTAGTTAGGGTGAACACCGGGGAGCTGTTTTTT
many,15,TRBJ2-5,TRBV10-2,.,CASSEVDQGQETQYF,TGCGCCAGCAGTGAGGTCGACCAGGGCCAAGAGACCCAGTACTTC
.,12,TRBJ1-5,TRBV28,TRBD1,CASRQGHQPQHF,TGTGCCAGCAGACAGGGGCATCAGCCCCAGCATTTT
many,13,TRBJ2-5,TRBV10-3,TRBD1,CAIQGTAQETQYF,TGTGCCATCCAAGGGACAGCTCAAGAGACCCAGTACTTC
.,15,TRBJ1-5,TRBV6-5,.,CASRTYRDSNRPQHF,TGTGCCAGCAGAACGTACAGGGATAGCAATCGGCCCCAGCATTTT
many,14,TRBJ1-4,TRBV19,.,CASSKQTGDEKLFF,TGTGCCAGTAGTAAACAGACGGGAGACGAAAAACTGTTTTTT
many,15,TRBJ2-7,TRBV9,TRBD1,CASSVDPGGPYEQYF,TGTGCCAGCAGCGTAGACCCAGGGGGACCTTACGAGCAGTACTTC
few,16,TRBJ1-5,TRBV20-1,TRBD1,CSARELQGYSNQPQHF,TGCAGTGCTAGAGAACTACAGGGGTATAGCAATCAGCCCCAGCATTTT
.,14,TRBJ2-6,TRBV19,TRBD1,CASSMNSWDRVLTF,TGTGCCAGTAGTATGAACTCGTGGGACAGGGTCCTGACTTTC
few,13,TRBJ2-7,TRBV20-1,TRBD2,CSGSLAGIYEQYF,TGCAGTGGGAGTCTAGCGGGGATATACGAGCAGTACTTC
.,15,TRBJ1-1,TRBV12-3/TRBV12-4,.,CASSFNWEGQTEAFF,TGTGCCAGCAGTTTCAACTGGGAGGGTCAGACTGAAGCTTTCTTT
few,15,TRBJ2-7,TRBV5-1,TRBD2,CASSWSGESSYEQYF,TGCGCCAGCAGCTGGAGCGGGGAGAGCTCCTACGAGCAGTACTTC
many,11,TRBJ2-2,TRBV5-6,.,CASSHPGELFF,TGTGCCAGCAGCCATCCCGGGGAGCTGTTTTTT
.,16,TRBJ1-2,TRBV15,.,CATSSYQSRTEGGYTF,TGTGCCACCAGCAGCTACCAGAGCCGGACCGAGGGGGGCTACACCTTC
.,12,TRBJ1-6,TRBV7-2,.,CASSLDLLTLHF,TGTGCCAGCAGCCTAGATCTCCTAACCCTCCACTTT
many,13,TRBJ1-1,TRBV7-6,.,CASSLISNTEAFF,TGTGCCAGCAGCTTAATATCGAACACTGAAGCTTTCTTT
once,20,TRBJ2-1,TRBV20-1,TRBD2,CSARDLLAGGSPSSYNEQFF,TGCAGTGCTAGAGACCTACTAGCGGGAGGGTCGCCTAGCTCCTACAATGAGCAGTTCTTC
many,13,TRBJ2-5,TRBV15,.,CATSRGKGETQYF,TGTGCCACCAGCAGAGGGAAAGGGGAGACCCAGTACTTC
few,18,TRBJ2-5,TRBV9,TRBD2,CASSVSLAGGGPQETQYF,TGTGCCAGCAGCGTAAGTCTAGCGGGAGGGGGACCTCAAGAGACCCAGTACTTC
few,12,TRBJ2-7,TRBV6-1,.,CAYATGNYEQYF,TGTGCCTACGCAACCGGGAACTACGAGCAGTACTTC
.,16,TRBJ1-1,TRBV7-9,TRBD1,CASSPGIQGANAEAFF,TGTGCCAGCAGCCCTGGGATACAGGGGGCGAATGCTGAAGCTTTCTTT
few,15,TRBJ2-5,TRBV4-1,.,CASSRPGLVQETQYF,TGCGCCAGCAGCCGACCGGGACTGGTACAAGAGACCCAGTACTTC
.,13,TRBJ2-5,TRBV29-1,.,CSVRGGLRETQYF,TGCAGCGTCAGGGGGGGTTTGCGGGAGACCCAGTACTTC
few,17,TRBJ2-7,TRBV11-1,.,CASSSSHRLAETYEQYF,TGTGCCAGCAGCTCCTCCCACCGTTTGGCGGAGACCTACGAGCAGTACTTC
.,15,TRBJ2-7,TRBV7-9,TRBD2,CASSPLLAGGQEQYF,TGTGCCAGCAGCCCTCTACTAGCGGGGGGTCAAGAGCAGTACTTC
.,17,TRBJ1-4,TRBV6-5,TRBD1,CASSSRTGGGTNEKLFF,TGTGCCAGCAGTTCGAGGACAGGGGGCGGAACTAATGAAAAACTGTTTTTT
many,15,TRBJ1-5,TRBV9,.,CASSEVGNLNQPQHF,TGTGCCAGCAGCGAGGTAGGGAACTTGAATCAGCCCCAGCATTTT
many,14,TRBJ1-1,TRBV6-5,.,CASRLNNPNTEAFF,TGTGCCAGCAGGCTTAACAACCCGAACACTGAAGCTTTCTTT
many,16,TRBJ2-5,TRBV7-8,TRBD2,CASSSPGLAGAQTQYF,TGTGCCAGCAGCTCGCCGGGACTAGCGGGGGCGCAGACCCAGTACTTC
.,14,TRBJ2-7,TRBV10-3,TRBD1,CASTPGDRGYEQYF,TGTGCCAGCACCCCTGGGGACAGGGGCTACGAGCAGTACTTC
many,14,TRBJ2-5,TRBV29-1,.,CSVTWDNYLETQYF,TGCAGCGTTACATGGGACAACTATTTAGAGACCCAGTACTTC